Each of the 8 T cell receptor beta chains below was sequenced from the same sample in a study of blood T cell repertoires in COVID-19. This table comes from immunoSEQ multiplex PCR, and its TCRdb copy is limited to in-frame clones, with some not included. This table has fewer than 350,000 clones, approximately 83% appearing once. Sequenced material: peripheral blood. The receptors shown here come from a woman in her thirties who had recovered from COVID-19.

This clone was seen only a few times. CDR3 residues: CASSTPRLGSRELFF. For the CDR3, the DNA is TGTGCCAGTAGTACCCCAAGACTAGGGTCCCGGGAGCTGTTTTTT. The chain carries TRBV19 and TRBJ2-2, with D maybe TRBD2 (6 bases). The CDR3 has 15 residues. Germline CDR1 LNHDA, CDR2 SQIVND (reference sequence). V was clipped by 4 bases and J by 9 bases, with 18 bases between them.

V gene TRBV2 combines with J gene TRBJ2-5; 12 bases are a match to TRBD2. Germline CDR1 reads SNHLY; CDR2 reads FYNNEI. This CDR3 has 15 residues. V lost 7 bases, J lost 5 bases, and 8 bases stayed unmatched. CDR3 amino acids: CASKSGTSGLETQYF. CDR3 sequence (DNA): TGTGCCAGCAAGAGCGGGACTAGCGGGCTCGAGACCCAGTACTTC.

The chain employs TRBV29-1 and TRBJ2-1; D possibly corresponds to TRBD2 (5 bases). This CDR3 contains 12 residues. Germline values: CDR1 SQVTM, CDR2 ANQGSEA. V lost 4 bases to trimming and J lost 8 bases, with 12 bases between them. In DNA form, the CDR3 reads TGCAGCGTTGGTAGGGTCGGGGATGAGCAGTTCTTC. Residues: CSVGRVGDEQFF.

V usage is TRBV4-2 and J usage is TRBJ1-1; D perhaps matches TRBD1 (6 bases). This CDR3 contains 16 residues. Trimming took 0 bases from V and 5 from J, leaving 16 bases between them. CDR1 LGHNA and CDR2 YNFKEQ come from the germline V gene. The CDR3 loop reads CASSQDRGGLLTEAFF. The CDR3, as DNA: TGTGCCAGCAGCCAAGACCGGGGGGGGCTCTTAACTGAAGCTTTCTTT.

This clone came up a few times. This chain uses TRBV25-1 with TRBJ2-7; possibly TRBD1 for D (6 bases). Germline V lookup: CDR1 MGHDK, CDR2 SYGVNS. V lost 1 base, J lost 7 bases, and 14 bases lay in between. There are 14 residues in the CDR3. The CDR3 sequence is CASSESSRGDEQYF. CDR3 nucleotide sequence: TGTGCCAGCAGTGAATCTTCCAGGGGTGATGAGCAGTACTTC.

The chain is built from TRBV10-3 and TRBJ1-5; D unresolved. CDR3 length equals 14 residues. Germline CDR1 is ENHRY and CDR2 is SYGVKD. V was trimmed by 6 bases and J by 0 bases, leaving 9 bases between them. The CDR3 region is CAIRQLNSNQPQHF. Here the CDR3 DNA reads TGTGCCATCAGACAGTTAAATAGCAATCAGCCCCAGCATTTT.

This chain connects TRBV5-1 to TRBJ2-7; 10 nucleotides align to TRBD1. The CDR3 runs 15 residues. V lost 2 bases to trimming and J lost 3 bases; unmatched junction nucleotides: 5. CDR1 and CDR2 (germline): SGHRS, YFSETQ. This CDR3 reads CASSLPGTGDYEQYF. As DNA, the CDR3 is TGCGCCAGCAGCTTACCCGGGACAGGGGACTACGAGCAGTACTTC.

The CDR3: CASSQPRTGRMFF. CDR3 sequence (DNA): TGCGCCAGCAGCCAACCACGGACTGGGAGGATGTTCTTC. The J gene is TRBJ2-1, the V gene TRBV4-1; maybe TRBD2 (6 bases). The CDR3 sequence is 13 residues long. V was trimmed by 2 bases and J by 15 bases, leaving 17 bases between them. Germline CDR1 and CDR2: MGHRA and YSYEKL.